This T cell receptor (beta chain) originates from a study of Ad26.COV2.S vaccination and SARS-CoV-2 variants. Measured with immunoSEQ multiplex PCR; TCRdb has only the in-frame clones, and not every one. This sample carries approximately 340,000 clones, roughly 84% of them seen once, and the ten largest clones take around 3.3%. The germline CDR1 and CDR2 sequences are SGHTA and FQGNSA. The CDR3 totals 13 residues. V was pared by 7 bases and J by 3 bases, with 13 bases between. Treatment here: around 19 received Ad26.COV2.S at low or high dose, single or two shots; roughly 5 received placebo; per-sample allocation not given. Vaccine and placebo recipients were sampled on day 63 after the first injection. An 18-55-year-old adult in Boston served as donor.

The sequencing used peripheral blood, collected in a trial of Ad26.COV2.S vaccine versus placebo. V is TRBV7-2 and J is TRBJ2-7; either TRBD1 or TRBD2 may fit D (7 bases each). The receptor comes from a person aged 18-65 years who received the Ad26.COV2.S COVID-19 vaccine or a placebo. The CDR3 loop reads CASTQGGGYEQYF. In DNA form, the CDR3 reads TGTGCCAGCACCCAGGGGGGGGGCTACGAGCAGTACTTC. The full variable domain, completed using reference TRBV7-2 and TRBJ2-7, is GAGVSQSPSNKVTEKGKDVELRCDPISGHTALYWYRQSLGQGLEFLIYFQGNSAPDKSGLPSDRFSAERTGGSVSTLTIQRTQQEDSAVYLCASTQGGGYEQYFGPGTRLTVT.